This T cell receptor beta chain was profiled in a study of identical twins' blood T cells. The wider study: Roughly 50 million reads covered about six alpha-chain and about six beta-chain libraries.

Findings of the study overall: V gene usage reportedly matched far better within twin pairs than unrelated donors.

From the 5' RACE reads, TCRdb called clonotypes with MiXCR, one entry per CDR3 protein. The sample lists a few hundred thousand distinct CDR3 sequences; about 28% were seen once. With regard to this clonotype: As yet, its antigen is unknown.

Three pairs of healthy female monozygous twins were the donors. The source material was PBMCs. The clonotype comes from a woman aged 18-49 years in good health.

CDR3 DNA: TGTGCCAGCAGCGTGATTGGGGGGACTAATGAAAAACTGTTTTTT. It specifies CASSVIGGTNEKLFF. This chain joins TRBV9 and TRBJ1-4; perhaps TRBD1 as D (5 bases). From germline, CDR1 is SGDLS and CDR2 YYNGEE. V was clipped by 2 bases and J by 2 bases, with 10 bases between them. This CDR3 spans 15 amino acids. The full variable domain, rest sourced from reference TRBV9 and TRBJ1-4, is DSGVTQTPKHLITATGQRVTLRCSPRSGDLSVYWYQQSLDQGLQFLIQYYNGEERAKGNILERFSAQQFPDLHSELNLSSLELGDSALYFCASSVIGGTNEKLFFGSGTQLSVL.